What follows are 5 T cell receptor beta chains derived from one specimen sequenced in a study of identical twins. Each CDR3 protein gets one entry after TCRdb re-called the 5' RACE reads with MiXCR. The sample has just under 550,000 distinct CDR3 sequences, about 16% seen once; the top ten hold about 0.47%. A further study also used this sample, focusing on yellow fever vaccine responses in identical twins.

Material: CD4+ T cells sorted from blood. The receptors here all came from a woman aged 18 to 35 in good health.

The gene calls are TRBV5-1 and TRBJ2-4; 8 nucleotides agree with TRBD1. Germline V gives CDR1 SGHRS, CDR2 YFSETQ. With 3 bases clipped from V and 1 base from J, the junction kept 6 bases outside the gene matches. This CDR3 region has 16 residues. CDR3 amino acids: CASSWGQATAKNIQYF. The CDR3 DNA sequence: TGCGCCAGCAGCTGGGGACAGGCGACCGCCAAAAACATTCAGTACTTC.

The V call is TRBV7-6, the J call TRBJ2-7; D call uncertain. This CDR3 is built from 13 residues. Trimming pared 4 bases from V and 5 bases from J, leaving 12 bases between. The germline gives CDR1 SGHVS, CDR2 FNYEAQ. The CDR3 reads CASSSQLTNEQYF. The CDR3 DNA reads as TGTGCCAGCAGCTCCCAGCTCACAAACGAGCAGTACTTC.

The rearrangement links TRBV11-2 to TRBJ2-3, with unresolved D. V was clipped by 6 bases and J by 3 bases, with 16 bases between them. The CDR3 covers 15 residues. Germline CDR1 SGHAT, CDR2 FQNNGV. DNA of the CDR3: TGTGCCAGCAGTCCTCTGACGACGACTACAGATACGCAGTATTTT. Amino acids: CASSPLTTTTDTQYF. Complete variable domain (other parts from reference TRBV11-2 and TRBJ2-3): EAGVAQSPRYKIIEKRQSVAFWCNPISGHATLYWYQQILGQGPKLLIQFQNNGVVDDSQLPKDRFSAERLKGVDSTLKIQPAKLEDSAVYLCASSPLTTTTDTQYFGPGTRLTVL.

The chain recombines TRBV11-2 with TRBJ2-4; unclear D gene. The V end lost 5 bases, the J end lost 2 bases, and 7 bases lay between the germline ends. Germline V gives CDR1 SGHAT, CDR2 FQNNGV. The CDR3 length is 13 residues. The CDR3 sequence is CASSARPKNIQYF. The CDR3, as DNA: TGTGCCAGCAGCGCCAGACCCAAAAACATTCAGTACTTC.

V and J are TRBV20-1 and TRBJ2-5, with TRBD2 identical over 10 bases. The CDR3 consists of 14 residues. The germline gives CDR1 DFQATT, CDR2 SNEGSKA (reference sequence). Losses at the gene ends were 7 bases for V and 5 bases for J; bases not matched to a gene: 10. The chain's CDR3 is CSVGRTSGGETQYF. The DNA for the CDR3 is TGCAGTGTAGGCCGGACTAGCGGCGGGGAGACCCAGTACTTC.